Sequencing of this TCR beta chain was carried out in a study of post-analysis software for immune sequencing data. From germline, CDR1 is SGHRS and CDR2 YFSETQ. Germline trimming cut 3 bases from V and 2 bases from J; bases unmatched to any gene: 3. CDR3 length: 15 amino acids. cDNA libraries for TCR beta contained unique molecular identifiers. TCRdb reprocessed the PCR reads with MiXCR, giving one entry per CDR3 protein. The data contain 740,000 or so distinct CDR3 sequences, roughly 50% of them singletons. Study observations and caveats: Compared with controls, patients showed significantly lower normalized Chao1 diversity. The study found TRBV5-6, TRBV5-1 and TRBV20-1 among four to six TRBV segments more frequent in patients than controls.

Regarding this clonotype: What it recognizes is unknown.

This TCR was recovered from a girl aged 5 to 17 with multiple sclerosis. Input material: blood. The rearrangement links TRBV5-1 to TRBJ2-5; 11 bases agree with TRBD2. CDR3 coding DNA: TGCGCCAGCAGCTCTAGCGGGGGGTCTCAAGAGACCCAGTACTTC. This codes for CASSSSGGSQETQYF.